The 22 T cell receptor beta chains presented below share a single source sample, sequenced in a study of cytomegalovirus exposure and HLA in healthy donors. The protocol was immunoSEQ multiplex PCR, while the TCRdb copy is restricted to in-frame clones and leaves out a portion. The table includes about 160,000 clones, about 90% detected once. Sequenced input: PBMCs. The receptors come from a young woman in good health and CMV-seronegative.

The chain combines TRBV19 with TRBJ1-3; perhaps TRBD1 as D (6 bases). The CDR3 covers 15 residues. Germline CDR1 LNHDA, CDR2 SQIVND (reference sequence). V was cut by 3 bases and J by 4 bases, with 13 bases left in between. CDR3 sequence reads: CASSILQGAGNTIYF. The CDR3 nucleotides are TGTGCCAGTAGTATCCTACAGGGTGCCGGAAACACCATATATTTT.

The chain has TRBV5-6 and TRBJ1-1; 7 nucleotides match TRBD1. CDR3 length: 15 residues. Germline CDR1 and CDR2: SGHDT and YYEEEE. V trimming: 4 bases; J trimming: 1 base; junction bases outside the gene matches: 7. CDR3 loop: CASSGDRTWNTEAFF. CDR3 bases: TGTGCCAGCAGCGGGGACAGAACCTGGAACACTGAAGCTTTCTTT.

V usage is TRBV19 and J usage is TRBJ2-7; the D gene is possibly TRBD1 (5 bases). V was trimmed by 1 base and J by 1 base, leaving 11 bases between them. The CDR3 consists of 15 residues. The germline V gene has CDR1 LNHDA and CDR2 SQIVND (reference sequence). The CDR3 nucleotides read TGTGCCAGTAGTATAGGCCGGAGACAGTCCTACGAGCAGTACTTC. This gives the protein CASSIGRRQSYEQYF.

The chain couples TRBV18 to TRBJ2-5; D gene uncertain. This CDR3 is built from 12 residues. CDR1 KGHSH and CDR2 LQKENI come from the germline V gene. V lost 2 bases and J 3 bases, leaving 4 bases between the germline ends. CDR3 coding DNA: TGTGCCAGCTCACCAACCAAAGAGACCCAGTACTTC. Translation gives CASSPTKETQYF. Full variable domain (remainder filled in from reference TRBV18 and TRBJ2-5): NAGVMQNPRHLVRRRGQEARLRCSPMKGHSHVYWYRQLPEEGLKFMVYLQKENIIDESGMPKERFSAEFPKEGPSILRIQQVVRGDSAAYFCASSPTKETQYFGPGTRLLVL.

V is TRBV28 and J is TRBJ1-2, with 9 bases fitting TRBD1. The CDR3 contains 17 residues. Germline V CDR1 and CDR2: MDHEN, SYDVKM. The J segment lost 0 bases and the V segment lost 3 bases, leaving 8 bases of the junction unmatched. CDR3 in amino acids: CASSFTGGPGTNYGYTF. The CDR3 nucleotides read TGTGCCAGCAGTTTCACAGGGGGCCCGGGTACTAACTATGGCTACACCTTC.

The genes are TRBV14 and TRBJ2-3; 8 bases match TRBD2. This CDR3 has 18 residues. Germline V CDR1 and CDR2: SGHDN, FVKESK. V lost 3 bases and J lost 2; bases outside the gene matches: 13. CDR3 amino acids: CASSQIRGGGIHTDTQYF. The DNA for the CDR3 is TGTGCCAGCAGCCAGATACGGGGCGGGGGGATTCACACAGATACGCAGTATTTT.

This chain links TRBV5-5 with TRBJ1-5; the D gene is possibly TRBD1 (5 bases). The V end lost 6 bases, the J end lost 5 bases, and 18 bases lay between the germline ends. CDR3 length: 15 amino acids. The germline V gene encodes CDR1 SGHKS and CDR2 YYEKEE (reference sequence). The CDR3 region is CASTHPGRGYQPQHF. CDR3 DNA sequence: TGTGCCAGCACCCACCCGGGGAGGGGATATCAGCCCCAGCATTTT. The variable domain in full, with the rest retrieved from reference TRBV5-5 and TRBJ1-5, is DAGVTQSPTHLIKTRGQQVTLRCSPISGHKSVSWYQQVLGQGPQFIFQYYEKEERGRGNFPDRFSARQFPNYSSELNVNALLLGDSALYLCASTHPGRGYQPQHFGDGTRLSIL.

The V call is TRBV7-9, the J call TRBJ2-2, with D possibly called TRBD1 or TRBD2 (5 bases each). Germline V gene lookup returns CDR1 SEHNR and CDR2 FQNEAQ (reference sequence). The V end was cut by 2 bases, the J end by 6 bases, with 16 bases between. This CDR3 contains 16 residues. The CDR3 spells CASSLNPGLRAGELFF. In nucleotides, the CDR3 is TGTGCCAGCAGCTTAAACCCAGGGTTGCGGGCCGGGGAGCTGTTTTTT.

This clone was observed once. In nucleotides, the CDR3 is TGTGCCAGCAGTCAGCGACGGGACCCTTCATCACCCCTCCACTTT. This codes for CASSQRRDPSSPLHF. The V call is TRBV6-5, the J call TRBJ1-6; TRBD1 is a possible D gene (5 bases). The V end lost 5 bases, the J end lost 10 bases, and 18 bases lay between the germline ends. CDR3 length: 15 residues. Germline V gives CDR1 MNHEY, CDR2 SVGAGI.

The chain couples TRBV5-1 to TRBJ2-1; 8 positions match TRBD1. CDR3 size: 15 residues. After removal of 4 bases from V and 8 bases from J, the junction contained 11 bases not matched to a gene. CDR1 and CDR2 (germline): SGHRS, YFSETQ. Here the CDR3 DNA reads TGCGCCAGCAGCACCGGACAGGGCCCCATCGATGAGCAGTTCTTC. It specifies CASSTGQGPIDEQFF.

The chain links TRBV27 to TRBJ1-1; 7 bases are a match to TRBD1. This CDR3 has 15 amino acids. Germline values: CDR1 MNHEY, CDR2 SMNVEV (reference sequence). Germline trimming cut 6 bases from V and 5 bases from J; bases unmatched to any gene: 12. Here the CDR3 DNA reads TGTGCCAGCAGCCCCTGGAGGGGGCGCAGAACTGAAGCTTTCTTT. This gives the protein CASSPWRGRRTEAFF.

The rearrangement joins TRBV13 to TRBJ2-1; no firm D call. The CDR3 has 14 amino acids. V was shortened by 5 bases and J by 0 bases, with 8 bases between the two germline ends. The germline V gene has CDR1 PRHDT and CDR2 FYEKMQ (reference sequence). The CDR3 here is CASSPGSSYNEQFF. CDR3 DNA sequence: TGTGCCAGCAGCCCCGGAAGCTCCTACAATGAGCAGTTCTTC.

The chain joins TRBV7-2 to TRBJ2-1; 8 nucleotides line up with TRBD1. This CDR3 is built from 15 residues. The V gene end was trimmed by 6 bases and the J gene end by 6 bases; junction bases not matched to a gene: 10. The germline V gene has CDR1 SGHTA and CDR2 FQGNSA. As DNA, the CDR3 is TGTGCCAGCAGTTCTGACAGGGGCCGACCCAATGAGCAGTTCTTC. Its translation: CASSSDRGRPNEQFF.

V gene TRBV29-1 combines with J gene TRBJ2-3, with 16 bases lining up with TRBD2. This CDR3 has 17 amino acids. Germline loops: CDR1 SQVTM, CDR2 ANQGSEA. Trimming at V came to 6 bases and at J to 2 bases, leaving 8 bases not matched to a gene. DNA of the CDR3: TGCAGCGTCGAGGGGACTAGCGGGAGGGTTAACACAGATACGCAGTATTTT. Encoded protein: CSVEGTSGRVNTDTQYF.

CDR3: CASSLGPASYNSPLHF. CDR3 nucleotides: TGTGCCAGCAGCTTAGGTCCAGCCTCCTATAATTCACCCCTCCACTTT. This chain joins TRBV7-6 and TRBJ1-6; D is undetermined. The CDR3 loop spans 16 amino acids. With 1 base removed from V and 0 bases from J, the gap between germline ends came to 7 bases. Germline loops: CDR1 SGHVS, CDR2 FNYEAQ.

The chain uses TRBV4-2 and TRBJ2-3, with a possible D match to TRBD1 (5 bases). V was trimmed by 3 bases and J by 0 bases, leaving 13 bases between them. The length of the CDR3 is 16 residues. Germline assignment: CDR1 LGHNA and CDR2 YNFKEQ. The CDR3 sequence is CASSQIQGMSTDTQYF. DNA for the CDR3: TGTGCCAGCAGCCAGATCCAGGGTATGAGCACAGATACGCAGTATTTT.

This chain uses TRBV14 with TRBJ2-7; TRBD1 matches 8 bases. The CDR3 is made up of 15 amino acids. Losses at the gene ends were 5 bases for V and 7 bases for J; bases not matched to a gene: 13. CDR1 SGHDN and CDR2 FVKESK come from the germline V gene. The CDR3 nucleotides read TGTGCCAGCAGCGATCACCGGGACAGGAGGTGGGAGCAGTACTTC. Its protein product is CASSDHRDRRWEQYF.

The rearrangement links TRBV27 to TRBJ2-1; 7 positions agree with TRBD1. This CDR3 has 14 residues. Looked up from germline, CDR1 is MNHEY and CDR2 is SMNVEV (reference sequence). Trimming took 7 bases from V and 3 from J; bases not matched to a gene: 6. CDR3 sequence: CASTETGFYNEQFF. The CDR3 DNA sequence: TGTGCCAGCACCGAGACAGGGTTCTACAATGAGCAGTTCTTC.

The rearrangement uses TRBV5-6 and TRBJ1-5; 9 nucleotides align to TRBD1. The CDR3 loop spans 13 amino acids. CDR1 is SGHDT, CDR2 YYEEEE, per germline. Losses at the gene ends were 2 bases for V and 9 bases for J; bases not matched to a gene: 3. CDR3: CASSLQGAGPQHF. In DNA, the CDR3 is TGTGCCAGCAGCTTACAGGGGGCTGGGCCCCAGCATTTT.

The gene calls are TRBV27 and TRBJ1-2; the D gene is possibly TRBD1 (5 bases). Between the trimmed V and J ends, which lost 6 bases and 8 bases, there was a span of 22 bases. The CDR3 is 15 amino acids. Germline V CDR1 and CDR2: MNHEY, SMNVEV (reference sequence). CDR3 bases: TGTGCCAGCAGCCACACGACGGGGGGGTGGGAAGGCTACACCTTC. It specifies CASSHTTGGWEGYTF.

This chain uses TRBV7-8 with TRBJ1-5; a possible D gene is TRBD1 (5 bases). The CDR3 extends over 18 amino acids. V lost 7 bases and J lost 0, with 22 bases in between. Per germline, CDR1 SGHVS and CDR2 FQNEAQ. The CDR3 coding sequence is TGTGCCAGCACCCACTCTCGCGGGGGGAGGGGTAGCAATCAGCCCCAGCATTTT. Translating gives CASTHSRGGRGSNQPQHF.

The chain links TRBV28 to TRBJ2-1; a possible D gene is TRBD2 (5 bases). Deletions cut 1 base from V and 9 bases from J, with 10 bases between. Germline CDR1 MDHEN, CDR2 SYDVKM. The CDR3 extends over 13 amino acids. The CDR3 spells CASSLSQGSEQFF. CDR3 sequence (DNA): TGTGCCAGCAGTTTATCCCAAGGGAGTGAGCAGTTCTTC.